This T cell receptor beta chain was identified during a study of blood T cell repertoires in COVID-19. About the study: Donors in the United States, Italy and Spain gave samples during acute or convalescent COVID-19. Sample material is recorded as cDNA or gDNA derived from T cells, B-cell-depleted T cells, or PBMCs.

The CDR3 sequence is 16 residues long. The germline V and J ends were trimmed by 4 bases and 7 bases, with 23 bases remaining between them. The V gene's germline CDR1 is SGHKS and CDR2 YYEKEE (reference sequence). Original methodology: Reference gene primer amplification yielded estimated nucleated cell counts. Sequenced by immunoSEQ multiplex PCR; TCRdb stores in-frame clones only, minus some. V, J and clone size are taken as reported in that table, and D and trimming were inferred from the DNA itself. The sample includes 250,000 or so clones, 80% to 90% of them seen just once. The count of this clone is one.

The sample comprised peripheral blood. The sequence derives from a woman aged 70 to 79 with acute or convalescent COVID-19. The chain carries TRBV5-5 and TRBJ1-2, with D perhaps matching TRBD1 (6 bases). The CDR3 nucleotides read TGTGCCAGCAGCCCGCAGATAATGCGGGGGGCGAGTGGCTACACCTTC. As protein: CASSPQIMRGASGYTF. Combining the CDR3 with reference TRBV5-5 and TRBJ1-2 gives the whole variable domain DAGVTQSPTHLIKTRGQQVTLRCSPISGHKSVSWYQQVLGQGPQFIFQYYEKEERGRGNFPDRFSARQFPNYSSELNVNALLLGDSALYLCASSPQIMRGASGYTFGSGTRLTVV.